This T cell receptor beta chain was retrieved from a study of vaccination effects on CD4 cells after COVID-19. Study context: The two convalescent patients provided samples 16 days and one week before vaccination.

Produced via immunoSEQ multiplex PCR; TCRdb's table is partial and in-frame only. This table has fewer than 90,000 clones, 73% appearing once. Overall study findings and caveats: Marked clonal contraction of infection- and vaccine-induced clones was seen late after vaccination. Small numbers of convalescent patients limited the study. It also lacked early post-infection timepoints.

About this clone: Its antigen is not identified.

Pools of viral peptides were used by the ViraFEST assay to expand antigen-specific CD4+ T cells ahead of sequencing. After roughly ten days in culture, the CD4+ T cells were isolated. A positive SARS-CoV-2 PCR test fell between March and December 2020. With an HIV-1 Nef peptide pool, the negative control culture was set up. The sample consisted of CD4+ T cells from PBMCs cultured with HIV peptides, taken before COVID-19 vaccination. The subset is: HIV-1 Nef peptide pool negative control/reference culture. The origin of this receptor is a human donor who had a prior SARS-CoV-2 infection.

The CDR3 DNA reads as TGTGCCAGCAGCTTGGTAGCTTCTGAAAAACTGTTTTTT. It codes for CASSLVASEKLFF. The chain recombines TRBV5-6 with TRBJ1-4; D gene uncertain. The V gene's germline CDR1 is SGHDT and CDR2 YYEEEE. Trimming took off 0 bases at V and 7 bases at J, with 7 bases between the two ends. The CDR3 contains 13 residues. The complete variable domain, with remaining parts taken from reference TRBV5-6 and TRBJ1-4, reads DAGVTQSPTHLIKTRGQQVTLRCSPKSGHDTVSWYQQALGQGPQFIFQYYEEEERQRGNFPDRFSGHQFPNYSSELNVNALLLGDSALYLCASSLVASEKLFFGSGTQLSVL.